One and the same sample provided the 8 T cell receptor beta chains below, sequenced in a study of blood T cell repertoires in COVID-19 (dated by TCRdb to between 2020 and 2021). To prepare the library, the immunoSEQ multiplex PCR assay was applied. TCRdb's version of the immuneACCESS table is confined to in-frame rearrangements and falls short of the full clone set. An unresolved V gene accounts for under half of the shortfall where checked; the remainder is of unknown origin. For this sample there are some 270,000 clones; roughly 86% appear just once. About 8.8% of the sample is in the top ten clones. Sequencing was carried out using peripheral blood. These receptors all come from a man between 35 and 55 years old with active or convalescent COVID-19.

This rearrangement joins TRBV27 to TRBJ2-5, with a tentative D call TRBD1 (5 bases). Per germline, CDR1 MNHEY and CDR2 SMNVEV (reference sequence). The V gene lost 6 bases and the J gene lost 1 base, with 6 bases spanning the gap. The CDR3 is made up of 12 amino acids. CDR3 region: CASRQAQETQYF. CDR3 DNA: TGTGCCAGCAGACAGGCCCAAGAGACCCAGTACTTC.

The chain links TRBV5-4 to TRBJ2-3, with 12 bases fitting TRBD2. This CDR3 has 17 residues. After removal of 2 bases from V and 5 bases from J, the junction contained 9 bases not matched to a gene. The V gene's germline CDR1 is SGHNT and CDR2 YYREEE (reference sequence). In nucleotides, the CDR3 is TGTGCCAGCAGCTTCCGACTAGCGGGAGCTTTAGAAGATACGCAGTATTTT. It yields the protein CASSFRLAGALEDTQYF.

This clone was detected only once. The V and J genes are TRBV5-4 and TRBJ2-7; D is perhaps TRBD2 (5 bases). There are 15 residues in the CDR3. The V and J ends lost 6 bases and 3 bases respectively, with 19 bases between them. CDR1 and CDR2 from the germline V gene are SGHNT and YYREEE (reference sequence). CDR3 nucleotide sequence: TGTGCCAGCACTACGAGCGGCCAAAACAACTACGAGCAGTACTTC. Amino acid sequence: CASTTSGQNNYEQYF.

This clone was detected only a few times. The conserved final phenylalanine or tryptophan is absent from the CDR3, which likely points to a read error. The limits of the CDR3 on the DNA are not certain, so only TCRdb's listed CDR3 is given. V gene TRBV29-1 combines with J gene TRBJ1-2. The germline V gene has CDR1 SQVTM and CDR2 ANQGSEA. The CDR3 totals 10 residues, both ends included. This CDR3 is CSVGFIPPPL.

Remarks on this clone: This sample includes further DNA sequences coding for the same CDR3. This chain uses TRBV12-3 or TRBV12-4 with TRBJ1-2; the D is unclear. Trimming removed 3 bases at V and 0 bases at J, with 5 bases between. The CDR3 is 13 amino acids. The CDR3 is CASSFDSNYGYTF. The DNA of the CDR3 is TGTGCCAGCAGTTTCGACTCTAACTATGGCTACACCTTC.

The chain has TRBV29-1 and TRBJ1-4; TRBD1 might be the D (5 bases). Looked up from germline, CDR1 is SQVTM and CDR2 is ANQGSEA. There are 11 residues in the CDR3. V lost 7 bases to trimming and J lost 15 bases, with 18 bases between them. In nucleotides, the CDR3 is TGCAGCGCAGCAGAGAGTGACAGATTGTTTTTT. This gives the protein CSAAESDRLFF.

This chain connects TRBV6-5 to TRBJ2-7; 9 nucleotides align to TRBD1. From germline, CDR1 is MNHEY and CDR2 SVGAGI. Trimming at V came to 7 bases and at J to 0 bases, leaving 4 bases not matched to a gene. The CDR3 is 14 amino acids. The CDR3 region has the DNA TGTGCCAGCAACCCGGGACAGGGCTCCTACGAGCAGTACTTC. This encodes CASNPGQGSYEQYF.

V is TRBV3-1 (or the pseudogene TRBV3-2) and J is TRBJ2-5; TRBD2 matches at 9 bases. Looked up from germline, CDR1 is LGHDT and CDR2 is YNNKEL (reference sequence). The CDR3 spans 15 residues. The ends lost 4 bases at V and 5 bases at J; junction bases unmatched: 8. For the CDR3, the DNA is TGTGCCAGCAGCCTCCCGCGGGGGGGAGGGGAGACCCAGTACTTC. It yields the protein CASSLPRGGGETQYF.